Listed below are T cell receptor beta chains from one sample, sequenced in a study of OX40 agonist ivuxolimab in advanced cancers. Measured with immunoSEQ multiplex PCR; TCRdb has only the in-frame clones, and not every one. The sample contains around 84,000 clones, approximately 80% of which appear only once. Sequenced material: CD4+ or CD8+ T cells sorted from blood, taken in a trial of the OX40 agonist ivuxolimab. The source of these receptors is an adult with an advanced solid tumor such as melanoma, head and neck, liver or kidney cancer. CDR3s include the opening cysteine and the closing phenylalanine or tryptophan. Each record gives: D gene, J gene, V gene, clone size, CDR3 DNA, CDR3 protein. A D gene is named only where the DNA matches it firmly. Clone size appears in some rows only: once, few, many, or a class for an expanded clone.

>TRBD1|TRBJ1-2|TRBV6-1|few
TGTGCCAGCAGTGAAGGACAGGGCGGCTATGGCTACACCTTC
CASSEGQGGYGYTF
>TRBD1|TRBJ2-2|TRBV27|NA
TGTGCCAGCAGTCCAGGGACAGGGGCCGCCGACACCGGGGAGCTGTTTTTT
CASSPGTGAADTGELFF
>NA|TRBJ1-1|TRBV19|NA
TGTGCCAGTAGTATGGGAGGAGTGGGGCGCCGGAAATCTGAAGCTTTCTTT
CASSMGGVGRRKSEAFF
>NA|TRBJ1-1|TRBV7-2|few
TGTGCCAGCAGCTCAGGGTCCACTGAAGCTTTCTTT
CASSSGSTEAFF
>TRBD2|TRBJ2-2|TRBV28|NA
TGTGCCAGCAGTCTACCGAGCGGGGGGAACACCGGGGAGCTGTTTTTT
CASSLPSGGNTGELFF
>NA|TRBJ2-1|TRBV18|NA
TGTGCCAGCTCACCACAGTCCGGGGTGGAGTACAATGAGCAGTTCTTC
CASSPQSGVEYNEQFF
>TRBD1|TRBJ2-3|TRBV5-5|NA
TGTGCCAGCAGCTTCGGGACAGGGGGAGATACGCAGTATTTT
CASSFGTGGDTQYF
>NA|TRBJ1-3|TRBV2|NA
TGTGCCAGCAGGCCCCAAACGGGAGGAAACACCATATATTTT
CASRPQTGGNTIYF
>NA|TRBJ2-7|TRBV5-4|NA
TGTGCCAGCAGCTTGGGTAGTCCGACGGACTCCTACGAGCAGTACTTC
CASSLGSPTDSYEQYF
>TRBD2|TRBJ2-1|TRBV14|once
TGTGCCAGCAGCCACCGGGCCCATACTAGCGGGGGATACAATGAGCAGTTCTTC
CASSHRAHTSGGYNEQFF
>NA|TRBJ1-4|TRBV4-1|NA
TGCGCCAGCAGCCAAGATGGGGTGGGGACTAATGAAAAACTGTTTTTT
CASSQDGVGTNEKLFF
>NA|TRBJ2-4|TRBV10-1|NA
TGCGCCAGCAGTGCGAGGACTGGGTTGGTACTAGCCAAAAACATTCAGTACTTC
CASSARTGLVLAKNIQYF
>TRBD2|TRBJ2-1|TRBV2|NA
TGTGCCAGCAGCGGACTAGCGGGAGGCTACAATGAGCAGTTCTTC
CASSGLAGGYNEQFF
>NA|TRBJ2-7|TRBV21-1|NA
TGTGCCAGCACCCCTTACAGGGACGAGCAGTACTTC
CASTPYRDEQYF
>TRBD2|TRBJ2-3|TRBV4-3|NA
TGCGCCAGCAGCCAAGAATTGCGGGCTAGCGGGGGGGCAGATACGCAGTATTTT
CASSQELRASGGADTQYF
>TRBD1|TRBJ2-1|TRBV5-4|NA
TGTGCCAGCAGTAATCCGGGACAGAATCACAATGAGCAGTTCTTC
CASSNPGQNHNEQFF
>NA|TRBJ2-7|TRBV5-4|few
TGTGCCAGCAGCGATATGGGTGGGTCCGAGCAGTACTTC
CASSDMGGSEQYF
>NA|TRBJ1-1|TRBV5-5|NA
TGTGCCAGCACCCGTACTGGGGGCCTGAACACTGAAGCTTTCTTT
CASTRTGGLNTEAFF
>NA|TRBJ2-1|TRBV10-3|NA
TGTGCCATCAGTGGTAGCGGAGACGAGCAGTTCTTC
CAISGSGDEQFF
>TRBD2|TRBJ2-1|TRBV7-2|NA
TGTGCCAGCAGCTTACGGGGACTAGCACGGGGCAATGAGCAGTTCTTC
CASSLRGLARGNEQFF
>NA|TRBJ1-3|TRBV9|NA
TGTGCCAGCAGCGGAGACCCGTTCGGAAACACCATATATTTT
CASSGDPFGNTIYF
>TRBD2|TRBJ2-1|TRBV7-9|few
TGTGCCAGCAGCTTATTAAGTCACGGGGGGATTCTGTTCTTC
CASSLLSHGGILFF
>TRBD1|TRBJ2-7|TRBV18|NA
TGTGCCAGCTCACCGGGACAGGGGGGCTCCTACGAGCAGTACTTC
CASSPGQGGSYEQYF
>TRBD2|TRBJ2-5|TRBV7-2|NA
TGTGCCAGCAGCTCCAGACTAGCGGAAGAGACCCAGTACTTC
CASSSRLAEETQYF
>TRBD1|TRBJ2-3|TRBV28|NA
TGTGCCAGCAGTTCAATGACAGGGAGCACAGATACGCAGTATTTT
CASSSMTGSTDTQYF
>NA|TRBJ2-7|TRBV5-4|NA
TGTGCCAGCAGCTCCGGAAGGTGGGGAGGCGTCTACGAGCAGTACTTC
CASSSGRWGGVYEQYF
>NA|TRBJ1-5|TRBV6-5|NA
TGTGCCAGCAGTTACACCTCGGGGGGGGATCAGCCCCAGCATTTT
CASSYTSGGDQPQHF
>TRBD1|TRBJ2-7|TRBV6-5|once
TGTGCCAGCAGTTGGGGACAGACCTACGAGCAGTACTTC
CASSWGQTYEQYF
>NA|TRBJ1-5|TRBV7-2|NA
TGTGCCAGCAGTTTTGGGGCAGGGAACAATCAGCCCCAGCATTTT
CASSFGAGNNQPQHF
>NA|TRBJ2-3|TRBV5-4|NA
TGTGCCAGCAGCTTGGTAGCACGCACAGATACGCAGTATTTT
CASSLVARTDTQYF
>TRBD1|TRBJ2-6|TRBV11-3|NA
TGTGCCAGCAGCCGTCGAGGGCAGGGGGCTGGGGCCAACGTCCTGACTTTC
CASSRRGQGAGANVLTF
>NA|TRBJ2-1|TRBV4-1|few
TGCGCCAGCAGCCAAGAGACCCAGGGGACCCCTGGCAATGAGCAGTTCTTC
CASSQETQGTPGNEQFF
>NA|TRBJ2-2|TRBV6-5|once
TGTGCCAGCAGCTCCCCGGGACGTACCACCGGGGAGCTGTTTTTT
CASSSPGRTTGELFF
>NA|TRBJ2-5|TRBV28|NA
TGTGCCAGCAGCTCTCCGAGACCGATTCAAGAGACCCAGTACTTC
CASSSPRPIQETQYF
>NA|TRBJ1-2|TRBV28|NA
TGTGCCAGCAGTTCCCAGTGGAACTATGGCTACACCTTC
CASSSQWNYGYTF
>TRBD1|TRBJ1-1|TRBV7-3|NA
TGTGCCAGCAGCTTAGAACAGGGGGCGACTGAAGCTTTCTTT
CASSLEQGATEAFF
>NA|TRBJ1-4|TRBV18|NA
TGTGCCAGCTCCAAGGCCCGGACAGTGGAAGAAAAACTGTTTTTT
CASSKARTVEEKLFF
>TRBD2|TRBJ2-3|TRBV5-4|once
TGTGCCAGCAGCACCAGACTAGCGGGGTCTACAGATACGCAGTATTTT
CASSTRLAGSTDTQYF
>NA|TRBJ2-6|TRBV27|NA
TGTGCCAGCAGTTTATTAAGGCCCGCAGGGCTCTCTGGGGCCAACGTCCTGACTTTC
CASSLLRPAGLSGANVLTF
>TRBD2|TRBJ2-1|TRBV7-3|NA
TGTGCCAGCAGCCCGGGACTAGCGGGATCAAACGATGAGCAGTTCTTC
CASSPGLAGSNDEQFF
>TRBD1|TRBJ2-7|TRBV30|NA
TGTGCCTGGGACCCCTCAGGGGGAAATAATAACGAGCAGTACTTC
CAWDPSGGNNNEQYF
>NA|TRBJ2-5|TRBV25-1|few
TGTGCCAGCAGTTTTCAGCTTGAAGAGACCCAGTACTTC
CASSFQLEETQYF
>TRBD1|TRBJ2-7|TRBV5-1|NA
TGCGCCAGCAGCTTTAGTGGGACAGAGACCTACGAGCAGTACTTC
CASSFSGTETYEQYF
>NA|TRBJ2-7|TRBV28|NA
TGTGCCAGCAGCCCACCGGGGCTTTTCTCCTACGAGCAGTACTTC
CASSPPGLFSYEQYF
>TRBD2|TRBJ2-1|TRBV11-3|NA
TGTGCCAGCAGCCCACGAGGGGGACTAGCGGGAGGGCCGAATAATGAGCAGTTCTTC
CASSPRGGLAGGPNNEQFF
>TRBD2|TRBJ2-7|TRBV28|NA
TGTGCCAGCAGCCTAGCGGGGGCCTCCTACGAGCAGTACTTC
CASSLAGASYEQYF
>NA|TRBJ2-6|TRBV7-3|NA
TGTGCCAGCAGCTTATCCAGGGCTGGGGCCAACGTCCTGACTTTC
CASSLSRAGANVLTF
>NA|TRBJ1-3|TRBV6-5|NA
TGTGCCAGCATTGACCGGAGCTCTGGAAACACCATATATTTT
CASIDRSSGNTIYF
>NA|TRBJ1-5|TRBV19|few
TGTGCCAGTAGTAATTCAGTGGGTAATAACCCGACCAATCAGCCCCAGCATTTT
CASSNSVGNNPTNQPQHF
>TRBD1|TRBJ1-2|TRBV7-2|NA
TGTGCCAGCAGCCCAGGGACAGTCTATGGCTACACCTTC
CASSPGTVYGYTF
>TRBD2|TRBJ2-7|TRBV14|NA
TGTGCCAGCAGCCGGGGACTAGCGGGGTTTCACGAGCAGTACTTC
CASSRGLAGFHEQYF
>TRBD2|TRBJ2-5|TRBV27|few
TGTGCCAGCAGGGGTGGTTTTGGGGCTAGCGGGATATATGAGACCCAGTACTTC
CASRGGFGASGIYETQYF
>TRBD1|TRBJ2-5|TRBV6-1|NA
TGTGCCAGCAGTGATCAGGGGGTCCGGCACCAGTACTTC
CASSDQGVRHQYF
>NA|TRBJ1-6|TRBV30|NA
TGTGCCTGGTGTCAGGGGTCCTATAATTCACCCCTCCACTTT
CAWCQGSYNSPLHF